This TCR beta chain derives from a study of T cell repertoires in cytomegalovirus infection. Whole-study findings and limits: Carriers of CMV and the relevant HLA type were discriminated by public TCR beta frequency.

A word on this clonotype: Its antigen remains unknown.

TCRdb passed the reads through MiXCR, listing each CDR3 protein once. Among around 570,000 distinct CDR3 sequences listed, roughly 43% were seen once. The source of this sequence is a human donor in good health (CMV status not recorded). Some clones in this sample may be carry-over from other donors' samples. Source: cultured PBMCs, taken from culture after CMV antigen stimulation.

CDR3 region: CASSLGEGAADTQYF. The CDR3 DNA follows: TGTGCCAGCAGCTTAGGAGAGGGAGCTGCAGATACGCAGTATTTT. The chain uses TRBV7-3 and TRBJ2-3; a weak D match, TRBD2 (5 bases). V was clipped by 2 bases and J by 4 bases, with 13 bases between them. This CDR3 contains 15 residues. CDR1 and CDR2 (germline): SGHTA, FQGTGA.